The 10 T cell receptor beta chains listed next were all sequenced from one sample in a study of blood T cell repertoires in COVID-19. Data came from immunoSEQ multiplex PCR; TCRdb stores just in-frame clones and leaves some out. The profile shows about 270,000 clones, around 90% of them singletons. Specimen: PBMCs or T cells enriched from blood (not recorded which). The receptors were gathered from a woman in her 30s with acute COVID-19.

The chain combines TRBV20-1 with TRBJ1-1; no reliable D call. CDR1 and CDR2 from the germline V gene are DFQATT and SNEGSKA (reference sequence). Trimming pared 1 base from V and 3 bases from J, leaving 3 bases between. This CDR3 region has 11 residues. The DNA for the CDR3 is TGCAGTGCTAGAGCGGACACTGAAGCTTTCTTT. This gives the protein CSARADTEAFF.

In this sample, this clone turned up a few times. The gene calls are TRBV19 and TRBJ2-1, with 9 nucleotides matching TRBD2. J was trimmed by 5 bases and V by 6 bases; bases with no gene match: 11. CDR1 is LNHDA, CDR2 SQIVND, per germline (reference sequence). The CDR3 covers 16 residues. CDR3 nucleotides: TGTGCCAGTAGCCGTTCGGCGGGAGGGGGTCACAATGAGCAGTTCTTC. It translates to CASSRSAGGGHNEQFF.

J is TRBJ1-1 and V is TRBV20-1; D remains unclear. In germline, CDR1 is DFQATT, CDR2 SNEGSKA (reference sequence). This CDR3 is built from 10 residues. Trimming took 5 bases from V and 13 from J, leaving 14 bases between them. CDR3 nucleotide sequence: TGCAGTGCTGGGCAACCCGCGGGTTTCTTT. Residues: CSAGQPAGFF.

The J gene is TRBJ2-4, the V gene TRBV27; 7 nucleotides match TRBD2. The CDR3 extends over 16 amino acids. CDR1 is MNHEY and CDR2 is SMNVEV in the germline V gene (reference sequence). With 3 bases clipped from V and 9 bases from J, the junction kept 14 bases outside the gene matches. The CDR3: CASSFRAEGWGGIQYF. The CDR3 DNA sequence: TGTGCCAGCAGTTTTAGGGCGGAGGGTTGGGGGGGCATTCAGTACTTC.

The rearrangement links TRBV10-3 to TRBJ2-1; a weak D match, TRBD2 (6 bases). CDR1 and CDR2 (germline): ENHRY, SYGVKD. Trimming took 10 bases from V and 4 from J, leaving 17 bases between them. CDR3 size: 14 residues. Here the CDR3 DNA reads TGTGCCACCGGACCGGGACTGGATTACAATGAGCAGTTCTTC. It specifies CATGPGLDYNEQFF.

The rearrangement links TRBV18 to TRBJ2-1; 8 bases agree with TRBD1. Germline V gene sequence: CDR1 KGHSH, CDR2 LQKENI. This CDR3 spans 15 amino acids. The J segment lost 8 bases and the V segment lost 3 bases, leaving 9 bases of the junction unmatched. CDR3 region: CASSPGNQGAHEQFF. CDR3 DNA sequence: TGTGCCAGCTCACCGGGAAATCAGGGGGCCCATGAGCAGTTCTTC.

The chain links TRBV15 to TRBJ1-6; no firm D call. The V and J ends lost 0 bases and 0 bases respectively, with 15 bases between them. Germline V gene lookup returns CDR1 LNHNV and CDR2 YYDKDF (reference sequence). The length of the CDR3 is 19 residues. CDR3 in amino acids: CATSREYGTVGSYNSPLHF. The CDR3 region has the DNA TGTGCCACCAGCAGAGAATATGGCACAGTGGGCTCCTATAATTCACCCCTCCACTTT.

The genes are TRBV27 and TRBJ1-6; D remains ambiguous. Trimming cost V 5 bases and J 3 bases, with 14 bases left between them. Germline V CDR1 and CDR2: MNHEY, SMNVEV (reference sequence). CDR3 length equals 16 residues. CDR3 sequence reads: CASSKKPGSYNSPLHF. The CDR3, as DNA: TGTGCCAGCAGTAAAAAGCCGGGGAGCTATAATTCACCCCTCCACTTT.

The chain joins TRBV4-1 to TRBJ2-1; 8 bases map to TRBD2. Germline CDR1 is MGHRA and CDR2 is YSYEKL. This CDR3 contains 15 residues. V shed 1 base, J shed 1 base, and the junction held 0 bases outside the gene matches. The DNA of the CDR3 is TGCGCCAGCAGCCAAGGCGGGAGGTCCTACAATGAGCAGTTCTTC. Its translation: CASSQGGRSYNEQFF.

J is TRBJ2-1 and V is TRBV7-2; 11 bases line up with TRBD2. The germline gives CDR1 SGHTA, CDR2 FQGNSA. This CDR3 region has 15 residues. With 1 base clipped from V and 5 bases from J, the junction kept 1 base outside the gene matches. As DNA, the CDR3 is TGTGCCAGCAGCTTAGTAGCGGGAGGGGACAATGAGCAGTTCTTC. Translating gives CASSLVAGGDNEQFF.